This T cell receptor (beta chain) derives from a study of shared clonotypes between healthy human individuals. The split of CD4+ cells yielded CD45RA+ naive and CD45RA-negative memory subsets. The table came from immunoSEQ multiplex PCR; TCRdb's copy has only in-frame clones and leaves some out. The profile shows more than 2 million clones, approximately 95% of them singletons. The TCR comes from a man aged 18 to 35 in good health. Sequenced: naive CD4+ T cells sorted from blood. This sample's subset: CD45RA+ positively selected.

The CDR3 DNA reads as TGTGCCAGCAGCATCGGGACGCCGAATTCACCCCTCCACTTT. Translation: CASSIGTPNSPLHF. The chain combines TRBV9 with TRBJ1-6, with D maybe TRBD1 (5 bases). The CDR3 runs to 14 residues. V dropped 4 bases and J dropped 7 bases, with 12 bases sitting between them. Germline CDR1 reads SGDLS; CDR2 reads YYNGEE. Drawing the rest from reference TRBV9 and TRBJ1-6, the complete variable domain is DSGVTQTPKHLITATGQRVTLRCSPRSGDLSVYWYQQSLDQGLQFLIQYYNGEERAKGNILERFSAQQFPDLHSELNLSSLELGDSALYFCASSIGTPNSPLHFGNGTRLTVT.